This TCR beta chain came from a study of T cells in Graves' hyperthyroidism and ophthalmopathy (dated by TCRdb to between 2019 and 2020). About the full investigation: Peripheral blood was collected at initial diagnosis, before any treatment. To identify TCR V-J signatures that set the groups apart, the researchers used a discovery cohort of about a hundred patients, made up of 43 with Graves' ophthalmopathy and 55 to 65 with stable Graves' hyperthyroidism. Prospective prediction of ophthalmopathy was tested in an independent validation cohort consisting of 18 hyperthyroidism patients and approximately 16 patients who later progressed to ophthalmopathy. For training and testing, the 110 or so patients in the discovery cohort were randomly divided in a 7:3 ratio. In addition, the study compared T-cell repertoires in thyroid tissue and in blood from roughly six Graves' hyperthyroidism patients. After sampling, hyperthyroidism patients received methimazole starting at 30 mg daily, and ophthalmopathy patients received high-dose intravenous methylprednisolone. The paper reports TCR Vbeta CDR3 sequencing of over 120 peripheral blood samples: approximately 41 ophthalmopathy, roughly 74 hyperthyroidism and about 17 progressor patients.

Broader findings and caveats from the paper: In validation, the model predicted progression to ophthalmopathy with 60% to 71% sensitivity and approximately 74% specificity, a median of 6.5 months before onset. In cross-validation, a model built on a 13 V-J signature told ophthalmopathy apart from stable hyperthyroidism with less than 90% sensitivity and about 81% specificity, and in testing the same model reached 80%/75%. Sample size was not statistically predetermined, and investigators were not blinded to group allocation. Blood samples also contained most of the expanded thyroid clonotypes (frequency above 0.001), which suggests that blood repertoires may reflect thyroid immune responses.

Points on this clonotype: There is no known antigen for this receptor. No base-level quality is on record; no much larger clone is a single base apart.

Stable Graves' hyperthyroidism was defined as no progression to ophthalmopathy during 18 months of follow-up. Hyperthyroidism patients were newly diagnosed, had a disease duration of under 2 months, and were aged 18 to 65 years. Patients with uncontrolled infections, other autoimmune diseases, pregnancy or lactation were excluded. Diagnoses were based on clinical symptoms, serum thyroxine and TRAb, thyroid ultrasound and orbital computed tomography. PBMCs were isolated from roughly 10 ml of fresh peripheral blood by Ficoll-Paque density gradient centrifugation. Trizol reagent was used to extract total RNA, and RNA quality was then checked on an Agilent 2100 Bioanalyzer. The CDR3 contains 12 residues, cysteine and phenylalanine counted. Only the CDR3 DNA stays, 36 bases, in frame from base 1. V is reduced by 2 bases and J by 10 bases, leaving a spacing of 7 bases between them. In the germline V gene (reference sequence), CDR1 corresponds to SGHNT and CDR2 to YYREEE.

TCR beta CDR3 regions were amplified from RNA transcripts. The TCR CDR3 was subjected to a first round of RT-PCR using the HTBI primer set and the Qiagen OneStep RT-PCR kit. Libraries were constructed in a second round of multiplex PCR, after which size selection and purification were performed. Libraries were sequenced paired-end with 100 bp reads on an Illumina HiSeq2000. For the original study's pipeline: SOAPnuke was used to process the raw data, throwing out any read that contained adapters or uncalled bases, had a mean Phred below 15, or lacked an exact constant-primer or identifier match. High-quality paired reads were merged using COPE v1.2.5, and each unique nucleotide sequence was defined as a clonotype. Clonotypes were aligned to IMGT TRBV, TRBD and TRBJ reference segments using MiTCR v1.1. Only V-J combinations with frequency above 0.0001, covering roughly 99% of repertoires, were analysed. The TCS score was defined as F50 (clonal expansion) divided by E x V (chaos), with BLOSUM62-based TCRdist calculated between CDR3 peptides within each V-J. Welch's t-statistics and random forest reduced around 550 V-J features to 13, which were used in a naive Bayes classifier (R e1071). Thyroid-blood repertoire similarity was quantified with the Morisita-Horn index. TCRdb trimmed public reads at Q25 via fastp, called clones via MiXCR and kept in-frame beta chains. Identical CDR3 proteins give one entry, which carries the most common genes and DNA. The V and J calls were determined by TCRdb, not by the authors. Present in this sample are about 840,000 distinct CDR3 sequences, 38% of which were seen just once. The top ten constitute around 9.3% of the sample.

Sequencing was performed on blood. The chain is made from TRBV5-4 and TRBJ1-6, with the D gene too uncertain to name. The receptor was derived from a man aged 18-30 years with Graves' hyperthyroidism. The DNA sequence is TGTGCCAGCAGCTTTCATGGGTCACCCCTCCACTTT. It encodes CASSFHGSPLHF.